The 12 T cell receptor beta chains reported below all come from one sample, sequenced in a study of blood T cell repertoires in COVID-19. Here immunoSEQ multiplex PCR was the method, and the copy in TCRdb shows in-frame clones only, minus some. The repertoire holds 260,000 or so clones, nearly 85% seen once, with around 9.2% in the top ten. Sequenced sample: peripheral blood. Source of these receptors: a human donor in a cohort sampled during active COVID-19.

This rearrangement joins TRBV7-9 to TRBJ2-7; 8 positions agree with TRBD2. Germline CDR1 is SEHNR and CDR2 is FQNEAQ (reference sequence). After removal of 5 bases from V and 5 bases from J, the junction contained 11 bases not matched to a gene. The CDR3 covers 15 residues. The CDR3 DNA is TGTGCCAGCAGCCCGCGAGGAGGGCGGGAGGACGAGCAGTACTTC. As protein: CASSPRGGREDEQYF.

V and J are TRBV2 and TRBJ2-3; the D gene is possibly TRBD2 (6 bases). The V gene's germline CDR1 is SNHLY and CDR2 FYNNEI. This CDR3 contains 15 residues. V was shortened by 8 bases and J by 7 bases, with 22 bases between the two germline ends. This chain's CDR3 is CASDGGRPVSYTQYF. Here the CDR3 DNA reads TGTGCCAGCGATGGAGGGAGGCCTGTATCATATACGCAGTATTTT.

The CDR3 here is CASSERRDEAFF. CDR3 in DNA: TGTGCCAGCAGTGAGAGGAGAGACGAAGCTTTCTTT. The chain recombines TRBV6-1 with TRBJ1-1; D gene unclear. Trimming removed 3 bases from V and 8 bases from J, with 10 bases in between. Germline V CDR1 and CDR2: MNHNS, SASEGT. The CDR3 runs to 12 residues.

This chain connects TRBV6-5 to TRBJ1-4; 10 nucleotides line up with TRBD1. The length of the CDR3 is 16 residues. Looked up from germline, CDR1 is MNHEY and CDR2 is SVGAGI. Trimming cost V 0 bases and J 7 bases; bases outside gene matches: 5. The CDR3 DNA reads as TGTGCCAGCAGTTACTCGACAGGGGGCGGTGGTGAAAAACTGTTTTTT. Translation gives CASSYSTGGGGEKLFF.

This rearrangement joins TRBV3-1 (or the pseudogene TRBV3-2) to TRBJ1-3; D remains ambiguous. The V and J ends lost 3 bases and 4 bases respectively, with 16 bases between them. CDR1 is LGHDT and CDR2 is YNNKEL in the germline V gene (reference sequence). This CDR3 is built from 16 residues. CDR3 region: CASSHLTNRRGNTIYF. The CDR3 DNA reads TGTGCCAGCAGCCACCTTACGAACCGTCGGGGAAACACCATATATTTT.

This chain joins TRBV5-6 and TRBJ2-5; 9 bases map to TRBD1. CDR1 and CDR2 (germline): SGHDT, YYEEEE. V lost 0 bases to trimming and J lost 5 bases; unmatched junction nucleotides: 5. The CDR3 consists of 15 residues. Here the CDR3 reads CASSLDRGPGETQYF. The CDR3, as DNA: TGTGCCAGCAGCTTGGACAGGGGGCCGGGGGAGACCCAGTACTTC.

This chain uses TRBV13 with TRBJ2-2; 9 bases match TRBD1. This CDR3 region has 18 residues. With 2 bases clipped from V and 1 base from J, the junction kept 8 bases outside the gene matches. Germline CDR1 PRHDT, CDR2 FYEKMQ (reference sequence). The CDR3 nucleotides are TGTGCCAGCAGCTTACGAGAGGGACAGGGCCAGAACACCGGGGAGCTGTTTTTT. Protein sequence: CASSLREGQGQNTGELFF.

This clone is a singleton in its sample. This sequence joins TRBV6-6 and TRBJ2-3, with D perhaps matching TRBD2 (5 bases). The CDR3 has 14 residues. Germline CDR1 reads MNHNY; CDR2 reads SVGAGI (reference sequence). Trimming stripped 2 bases from V and 4 bases from J, with 10 bases between. The CDR3 nucleotides are TGTGCCAGCAGTTACACATCAGCGGCAGATACGCAGTATTTT. Protein: CASSYTSAADTQYF.

The rearrangement links TRBV29-1 to TRBJ2-7, with unresolved D. The V and J ends lost 4 bases and 2 bases respectively, with 9 bases between them. The CDR3 has 12 amino acids. CDR1 SQVTM and CDR2 ANQGSEA come from the germline V gene. In DNA, the CDR3 is TGCAGCGTTGGCGTCACCGCCTACGAGCAGTACTTC. Encoded protein: CSVGVTAYEQYF.

Comment on this clone: Being one base from a much bigger clone, this may be a read error. In DNA form, the CDR3 reads TGTGCCAGCAGTCACACTAGCGACCCCTACAATGAGCAGTTCTTC. Its protein is CASSHTSDPYNEQFF. This chain joins TRBV6-6 and TRBJ2-1; 7 bases fit TRBD2. J gave up 2 bases and V 5 bases, and 6 bases lay outside the gene matches. Germline V gene data show CDR1 as MNHNY and CDR2 as SVGAGI (reference sequence). The CDR3 has 15 residues.

This clone was picked up one time. The chain is built from TRBV15 and TRBJ2-3, with TRBD2 matching 8 bases. Trimming at V came to 0 bases and at J to 2 bases, leaving 7 bases not matched to a gene. This CDR3 is 17 amino acids long. Germline V gene data show CDR1 as LNHNV and CDR2 as YYDKDF (reference sequence). CDR3 sequence: CATSRDIGAGATDTQYF. The CDR3 nucleotides are TGTGCCACCAGCAGAGATATCGGAGCGGGGGCCACAGATACGCAGTATTTT.

The gene calls are TRBV11-2 and TRBJ1-1; D is unresolved. The CDR3 extends over 15 amino acids. V was pared by 7 bases and J by 6 bases, with 21 bases between. Germline assignment: CDR1 SGHAT and CDR2 FQNNGV. The CDR3 coding sequence is TGTGCCAGCACCGATATCCCGGGAGCCCTCGCTGAAGCTTTCTTT. Amino acid sequence: CASTDIPGALAEAFF.